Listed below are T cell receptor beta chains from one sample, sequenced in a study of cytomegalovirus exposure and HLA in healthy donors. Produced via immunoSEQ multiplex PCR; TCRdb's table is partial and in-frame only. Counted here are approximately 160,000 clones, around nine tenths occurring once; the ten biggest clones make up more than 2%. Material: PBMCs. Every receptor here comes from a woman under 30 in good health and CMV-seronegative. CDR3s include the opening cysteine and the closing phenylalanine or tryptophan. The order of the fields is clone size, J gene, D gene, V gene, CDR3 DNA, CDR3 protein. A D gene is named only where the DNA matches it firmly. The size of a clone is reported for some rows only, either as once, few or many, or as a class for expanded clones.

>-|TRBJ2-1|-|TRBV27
TGTGCCAGCAGCTTTACCACGGGGACATACAATGAGCAGTTCTTC
CASSFTTGTYNEQFF
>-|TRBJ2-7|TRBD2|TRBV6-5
TGTGCCAGCAGTTACGCACTAGCGAACTACGAGCAGTACTTC
CASSYALANYEQYF
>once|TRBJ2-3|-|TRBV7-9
TGTGCCAGCAGCCCCGGGAGTAGCACAGATACGCAGTATTTT
CASSPGSSTDTQYF
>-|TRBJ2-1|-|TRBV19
TGTGCCAGTAGTATAGAGGTCAGGTATTACAATGAGCAGTTCTTC
CASSIEVRYYNEQFF
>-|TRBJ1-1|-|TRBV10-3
TGTGCCATCAGTGCGATCGGAGGGGCTATGAACACTGAAGCTTTCTTT
CAISAIGGAMNTEAFF
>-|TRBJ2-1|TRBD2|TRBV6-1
TGTGCCAGCATCCCCGGGACTAGCGGAGCCAATGAGCAGTTCTTC
CASIPGTSGANEQFF
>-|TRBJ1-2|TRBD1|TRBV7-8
TGTGCCAGCAGCTTAGCTTCTACAGGGGGCTATGGCTACACCTTC
CASSLASTGGYGYTF
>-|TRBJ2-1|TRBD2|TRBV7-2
TGTGCCAGCAGCTTAGCGGGACTAGGATACAATGAGCAGTTCTTC
CASSLAGLGYNEQFF
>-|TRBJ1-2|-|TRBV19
TGTGCCAGTAGTATAGATTGGCAGGCTTCCTATGGCTACACCTTC
CASSIDWQASYGYTF
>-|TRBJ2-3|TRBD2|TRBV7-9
TGTGCCAGCAGCCCCAGGACTAGCCGAGGTGAAGATACGCAGTATTTT
CASSPRTSRGEDTQYF
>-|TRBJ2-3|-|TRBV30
TGTGCCTGGAGTGGAAGGACTGGGAGCACAGATACGCAGTATTTT
CAWSGRTGSTDTQYF
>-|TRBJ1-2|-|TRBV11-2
TGTGCCAGCAGCTTTGGGTGGGACTTATTCTTATATGGCTACACCTTC
CASSFGWDLFLYGYTF
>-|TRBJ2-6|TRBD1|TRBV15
TGTGCCACCAGCAGCAGACAGGGAGGGGCCAACGTCCTGACTTTC
CATSSRQGGANVLTF
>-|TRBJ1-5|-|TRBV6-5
TGTGCCAGCAGTTACTCGCGGGATTTTCAGCCCCAGCATTTT
CASSYSRDFQPQHF
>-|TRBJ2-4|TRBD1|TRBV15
TGTGCCACCAGCAGAGATTTAGGGGGACAGCGACAAGGGGCCAAAAACATTCAGTACTTC
CATSRDLGGQRQGAKNIQYF
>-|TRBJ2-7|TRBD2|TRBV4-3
TGCGCCAGCACCTCCAGCGAAACTAGCGTCGGCTCCTACGAGCAGTACTTC
CASTSSETSVGSYEQYF
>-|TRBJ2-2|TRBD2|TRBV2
TGTGCCAGCAATCAGCGGGGGGCCCACACCGGGGAGCTGTTTTTT
CASNQRGAHTGELFF
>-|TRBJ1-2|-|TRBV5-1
TGCGCCAGCAGCTTGGGAGGAGGGGAACCTGGCTACACCTTC
CASSLGGGEPGYTF
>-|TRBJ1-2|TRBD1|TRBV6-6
TGTGCCAGCCCGACAGGGGGTAACTATGGCTACACCTTC
CASPTGGNYGYTF
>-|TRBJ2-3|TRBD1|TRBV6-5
TGTGCCAGCAGTACAGGGGCATGGGGTACGCAGTATTTT
CASSTGAWGTQYF